This T cell receptor (beta chain) emerged from a study of blood T cells in healthy people across ages. General study points: Naive CD4+ cell counts and diversity both ran higher in long-lived than in aged donors.

Primed by a sample-barcoded 5' primer and a J-beta primer mix, a second PCR proceeded for 7 to 11 cycles. TCRdb itself ran the 5' RACE reads through MiXCR, one entry per CDR3 protein. The sample yields about 830,000 distinct CDR3 sequences, less than 80% seen once. The people who gave samples were healthy Caucasians from Russia, aged roughly 6 to 90. As to this clonotype: Its matching antigen is unknown.

The origin of this receptor is a man aged 30-40 years in good health. Material for sequencing was blood.

The DNA for the CDR3 is TGTGCCAGCAGACGGACAGGGGGCGATGGCTACACCTTC. This translates into CASRRTGGDGYTF. The chain couples TRBV7-2 to TRBJ1-2, with 11 nucleotides matching TRBD1. The CDR3 sequence is 13 residues long. The germline V gene encodes CDR1 SGHTA and CDR2 FQGNSA. Trimming at V came to 6 bases and at J to 6 bases, leaving 3 bases not matched to a gene.